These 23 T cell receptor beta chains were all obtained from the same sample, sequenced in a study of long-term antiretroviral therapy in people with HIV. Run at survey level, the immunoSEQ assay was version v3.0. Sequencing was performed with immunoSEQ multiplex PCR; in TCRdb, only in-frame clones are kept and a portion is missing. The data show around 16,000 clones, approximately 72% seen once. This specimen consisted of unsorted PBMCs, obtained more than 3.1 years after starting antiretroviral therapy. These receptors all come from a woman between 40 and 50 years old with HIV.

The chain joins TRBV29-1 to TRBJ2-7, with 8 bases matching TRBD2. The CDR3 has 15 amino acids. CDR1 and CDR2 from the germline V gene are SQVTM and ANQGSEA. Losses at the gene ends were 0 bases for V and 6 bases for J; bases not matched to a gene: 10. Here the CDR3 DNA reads TGCAGCGTTGAAGATACGGGGGGCGGGGGGACCGAGCAGTACTTC. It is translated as CSVEDTGGGGTEQYF.

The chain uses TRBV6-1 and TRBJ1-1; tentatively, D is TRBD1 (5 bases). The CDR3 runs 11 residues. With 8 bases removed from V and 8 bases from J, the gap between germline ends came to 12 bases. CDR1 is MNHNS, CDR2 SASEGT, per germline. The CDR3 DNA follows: TGTGCCAGCTTCTGGACACGGGAAGCTTTCTTT. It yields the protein CASFWTREAFF.

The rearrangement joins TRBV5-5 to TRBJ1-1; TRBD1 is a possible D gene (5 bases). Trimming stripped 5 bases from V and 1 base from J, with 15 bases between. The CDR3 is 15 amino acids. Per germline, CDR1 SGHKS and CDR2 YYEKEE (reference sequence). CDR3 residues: CASSFLSQGNTEAFF. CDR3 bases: TGTGCCAGCAGTTTCCTTTCCCAGGGGAACACTGAAGCTTTCTTT.

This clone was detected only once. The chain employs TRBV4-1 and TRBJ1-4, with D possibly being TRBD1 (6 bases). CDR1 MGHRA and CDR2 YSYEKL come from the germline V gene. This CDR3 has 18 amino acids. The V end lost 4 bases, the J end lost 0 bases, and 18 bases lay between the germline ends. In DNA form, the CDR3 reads TGCGCCAGCAGCCTCCGATATGGGGGGCAAGCAACTAATGAAAAACTGTTTTTT. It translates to CASSLRYGGQATNEKLFF.

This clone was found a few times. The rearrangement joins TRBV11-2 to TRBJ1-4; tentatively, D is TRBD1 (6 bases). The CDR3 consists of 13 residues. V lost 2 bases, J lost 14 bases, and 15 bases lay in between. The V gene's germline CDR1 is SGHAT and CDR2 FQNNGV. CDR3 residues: CASSLFGGGELFF. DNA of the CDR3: TGTGCCAGCAGCTTATTCGGGGGCGGAGAGCTGTTTTTT. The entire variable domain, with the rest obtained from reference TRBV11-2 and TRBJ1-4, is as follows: EAGVAQSPRYKIIEKRQSVAFWCNPISGHATLYWYQQILGQGPKLLIQFQNNGVVDDSQLPKDRFSAERLKGVDSTLKIQPAKLEDSAVYLCASSLFGGGELFFGSGTQLSVL.

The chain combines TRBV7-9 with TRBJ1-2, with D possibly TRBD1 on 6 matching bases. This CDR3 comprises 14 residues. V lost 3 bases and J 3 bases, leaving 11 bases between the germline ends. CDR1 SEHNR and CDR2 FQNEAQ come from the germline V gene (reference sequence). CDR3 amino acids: CASSLLGGYYGYTF. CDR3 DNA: TGTGCCAGCAGCTTGTTAGGGGGTTACTATGGCTACACCTTC.

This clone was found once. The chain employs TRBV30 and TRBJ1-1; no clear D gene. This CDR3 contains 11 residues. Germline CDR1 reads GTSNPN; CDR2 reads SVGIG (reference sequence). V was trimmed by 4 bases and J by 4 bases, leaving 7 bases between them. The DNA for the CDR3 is TGTGCCTGGAAGGGTCCCACTGAAGCTTTCTTT. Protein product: CAWKGPTEAFF.

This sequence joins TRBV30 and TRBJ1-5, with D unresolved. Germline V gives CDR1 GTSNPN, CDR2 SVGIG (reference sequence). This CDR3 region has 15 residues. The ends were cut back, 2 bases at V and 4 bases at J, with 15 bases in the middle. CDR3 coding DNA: TGTGCCTGGAGTTTCCCCGCGCGGGTTAATCAGCCCCAGCATTTT. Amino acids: CAWSFPARVNQPQHF.

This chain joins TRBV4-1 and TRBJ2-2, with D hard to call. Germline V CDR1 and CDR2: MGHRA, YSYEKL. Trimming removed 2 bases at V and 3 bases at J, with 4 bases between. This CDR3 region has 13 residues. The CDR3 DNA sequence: TGCGCCAGCAGCCAAACCGACACCGGGGAGCTGTTTTTT. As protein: CASSQTDTGELFF.

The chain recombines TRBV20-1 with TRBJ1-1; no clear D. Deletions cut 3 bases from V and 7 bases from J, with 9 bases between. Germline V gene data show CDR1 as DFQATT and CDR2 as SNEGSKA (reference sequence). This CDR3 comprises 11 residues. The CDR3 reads CSASGPGEAFF. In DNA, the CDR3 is TGCAGTGCTAGTGGGCCAGGTGAAGCTTTCTTT.

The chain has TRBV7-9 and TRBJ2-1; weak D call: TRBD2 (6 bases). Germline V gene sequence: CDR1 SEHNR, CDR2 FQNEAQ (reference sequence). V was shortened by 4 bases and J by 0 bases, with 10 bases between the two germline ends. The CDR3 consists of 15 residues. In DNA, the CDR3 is TGTGCCAGCAGCTCTAGCGAAAGCTCCTACAATGAGCAGTTCTTC. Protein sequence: CASSSSESSYNEQFF. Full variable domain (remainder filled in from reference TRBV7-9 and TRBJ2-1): DTGVSQNPRHKITKRGQNVTFRCDPISEHNRLYWYRQTLGQGPEFLTYFQNEAQLEKSRLLSDRFSAERPKGSFSTLEIQRTEQGDSAMYLCASSSSESSYNEQFFGPGTRLTVL.

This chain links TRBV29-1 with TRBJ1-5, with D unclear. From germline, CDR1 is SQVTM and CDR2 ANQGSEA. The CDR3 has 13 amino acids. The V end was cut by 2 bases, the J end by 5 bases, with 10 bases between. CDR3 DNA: TGCAGCGTTGAAATTCGGGGATATCAGCCCCAGCATTTT. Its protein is CSVEIRGYQPQHF. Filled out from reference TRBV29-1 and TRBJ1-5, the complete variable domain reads SAVISQKPSRDICQRGTSLTIQCQVDSQVTMMFWYRQQPGQSLTLIATANQGSEATYESGFVIDKFPISRPNLTFSTLTVSNMSPEDSSIYLCSVEIRGYQPQHFGDGTRLSIL.

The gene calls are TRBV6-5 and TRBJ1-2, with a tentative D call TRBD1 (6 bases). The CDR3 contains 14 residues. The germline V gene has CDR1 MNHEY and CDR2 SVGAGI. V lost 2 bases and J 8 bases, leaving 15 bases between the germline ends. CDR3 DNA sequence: TGTGCCAGCAGTTACCTCGGGGGGGCAAAAGGCTACACCTTC. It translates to CASSYLGGAKGYTF.

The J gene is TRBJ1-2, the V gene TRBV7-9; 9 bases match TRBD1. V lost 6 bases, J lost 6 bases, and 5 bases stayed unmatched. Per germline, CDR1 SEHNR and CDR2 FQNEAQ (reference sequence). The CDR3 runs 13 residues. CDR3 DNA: TGTGCCAGCAGAATCACAGGGGGCGATGGCTACACCTTC. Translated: CASRITGGDGYTF.

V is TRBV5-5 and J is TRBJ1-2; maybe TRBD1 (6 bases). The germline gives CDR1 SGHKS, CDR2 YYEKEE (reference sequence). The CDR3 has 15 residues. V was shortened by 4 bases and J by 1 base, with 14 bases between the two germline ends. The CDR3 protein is CASSIPTGNNYGYTF. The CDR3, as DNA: TGTGCCAGCAGCATCCCCACAGGGAATAACTATGGCTACACCTTC.

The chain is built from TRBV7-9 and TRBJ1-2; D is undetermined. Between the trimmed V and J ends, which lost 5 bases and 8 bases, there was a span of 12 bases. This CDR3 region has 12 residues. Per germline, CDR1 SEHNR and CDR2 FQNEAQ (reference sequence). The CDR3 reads CASSPKVGGYTF. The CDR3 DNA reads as TGTGCCAGCAGCCCCAAGGTGGGCGGCTACACCTTC.

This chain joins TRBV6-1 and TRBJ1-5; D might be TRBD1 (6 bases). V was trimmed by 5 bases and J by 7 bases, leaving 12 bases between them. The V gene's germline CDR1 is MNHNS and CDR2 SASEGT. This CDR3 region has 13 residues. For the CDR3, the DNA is TGTGCCAGCAGTCCGGGACACCAGCAGCCCCAGCATTTT. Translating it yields CASSPGHQQPQHF.

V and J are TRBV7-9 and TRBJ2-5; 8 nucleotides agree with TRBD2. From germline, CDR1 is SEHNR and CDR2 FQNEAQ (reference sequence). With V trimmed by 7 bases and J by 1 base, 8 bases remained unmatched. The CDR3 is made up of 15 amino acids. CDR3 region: CASNPRGGPQETQYF. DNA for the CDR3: TGTGCCAGCAACCCCCGGGGGGGACCCCAAGAGACCCAGTACTTC.

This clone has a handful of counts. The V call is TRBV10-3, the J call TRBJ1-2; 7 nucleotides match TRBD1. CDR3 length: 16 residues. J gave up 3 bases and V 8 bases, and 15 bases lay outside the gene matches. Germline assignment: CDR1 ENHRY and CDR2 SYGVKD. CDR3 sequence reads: CAIPEREGTDDYGYTF. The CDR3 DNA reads TGTGCCATCCCCGAACGGGAGGGGACAGACGACTATGGCTACACCTTC.

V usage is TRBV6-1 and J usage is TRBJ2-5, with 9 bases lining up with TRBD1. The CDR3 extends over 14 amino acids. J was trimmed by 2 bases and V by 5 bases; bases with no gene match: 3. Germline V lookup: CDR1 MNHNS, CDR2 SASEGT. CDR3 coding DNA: TGTGCCAGCAGTTTGGGACAGGGACAAGAGACCCAGTACTTC. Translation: CASSLGQGQETQYF.

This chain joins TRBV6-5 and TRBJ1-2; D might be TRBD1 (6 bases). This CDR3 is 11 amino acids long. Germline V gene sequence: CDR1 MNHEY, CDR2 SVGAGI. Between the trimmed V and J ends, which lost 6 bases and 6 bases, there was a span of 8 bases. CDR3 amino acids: CASSQGHGYTF. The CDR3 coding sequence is TGTGCCAGCAGCCAGGGGCATGGCTACACCTTC.

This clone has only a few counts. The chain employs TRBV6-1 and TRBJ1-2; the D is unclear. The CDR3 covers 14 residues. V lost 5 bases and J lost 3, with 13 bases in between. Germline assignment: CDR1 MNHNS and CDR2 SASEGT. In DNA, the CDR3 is TGTGCCAGCAGTAGCCCGGGAAGGGACTATGGCTACACCTTC. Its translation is CASSSPGRDYGYTF.

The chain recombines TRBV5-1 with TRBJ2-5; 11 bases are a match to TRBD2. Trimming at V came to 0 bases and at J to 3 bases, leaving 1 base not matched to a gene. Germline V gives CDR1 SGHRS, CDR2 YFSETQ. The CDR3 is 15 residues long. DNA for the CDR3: TGCGCCAGCAGCTTGGGACTAGCGGGAAAAGAGACCCAGTACTTC. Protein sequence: CASSLGLAGKETQYF. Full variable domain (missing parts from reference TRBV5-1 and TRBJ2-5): KAGVTQTPRYLIKTRGQQVTLSCSPISGHRSVSWYQQTPGQGLQFLFEYFSETQRNKGNFPGRFSGRQFSNSRSEMNVSTLELGDSALYLCASSLGLAGKETQYFGPGTRLLVL.